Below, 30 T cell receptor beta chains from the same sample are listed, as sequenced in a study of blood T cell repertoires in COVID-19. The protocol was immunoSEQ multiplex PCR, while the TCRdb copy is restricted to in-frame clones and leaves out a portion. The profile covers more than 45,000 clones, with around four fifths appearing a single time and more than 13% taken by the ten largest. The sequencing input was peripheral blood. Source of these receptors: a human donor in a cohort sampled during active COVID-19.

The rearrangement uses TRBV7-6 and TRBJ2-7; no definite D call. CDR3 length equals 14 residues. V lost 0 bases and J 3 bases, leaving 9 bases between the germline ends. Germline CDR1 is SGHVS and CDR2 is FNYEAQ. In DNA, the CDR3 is TGTGCCAGCAGCTTAGCGCCGTCAGACTACGAGCAGTACTTC. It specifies CASSLAPSDYEQYF.

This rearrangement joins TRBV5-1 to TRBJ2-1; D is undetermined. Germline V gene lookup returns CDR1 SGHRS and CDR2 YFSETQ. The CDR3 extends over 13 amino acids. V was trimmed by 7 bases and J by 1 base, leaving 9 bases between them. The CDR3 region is CASAPGSYNEQFF. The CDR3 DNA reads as TGCGCCAGCGCCCCCGGGTCCTACAATGAGCAGTTCTTC.

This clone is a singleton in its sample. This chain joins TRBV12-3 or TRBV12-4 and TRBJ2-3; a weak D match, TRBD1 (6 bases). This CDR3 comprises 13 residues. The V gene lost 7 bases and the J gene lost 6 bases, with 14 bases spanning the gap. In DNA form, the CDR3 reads TGTGCCAGCACCACAGGGCCGAGGGATACGCAGTATTTT. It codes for CASTTGPRDTQYF.

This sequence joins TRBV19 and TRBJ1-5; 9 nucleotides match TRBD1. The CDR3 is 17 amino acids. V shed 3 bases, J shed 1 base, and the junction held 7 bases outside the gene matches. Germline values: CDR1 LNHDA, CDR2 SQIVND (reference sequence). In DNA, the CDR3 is TGTGCCAGTAGTATTTCTGGGACAGGGAGGAGCAATCAGCCCCAGCATTTT. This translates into CASSISGTGRSNQPQHF.

CDR3 region: CATRTSGGDEQFF. The CDR3 DNA follows: TGTGCCACCAGGACTAGCGGGGGAGATGAGCAGTTCTTC. This chain uses TRBV7-2 with TRBJ2-1; 13 bases align to TRBD2. The trim removed 10 bases at V and 8 bases at J, leaving 5 bases unmatched. CDR1 SGHTA and CDR2 FQGNSA come from the germline V gene. This CDR3 comprises 13 residues.

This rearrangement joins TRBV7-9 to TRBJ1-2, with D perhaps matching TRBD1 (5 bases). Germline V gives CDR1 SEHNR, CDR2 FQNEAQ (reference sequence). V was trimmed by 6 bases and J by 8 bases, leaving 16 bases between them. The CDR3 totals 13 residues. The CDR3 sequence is CASSQIRDSGYTF. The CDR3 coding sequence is TGTGCCAGCAGTCAAATCCGGGACTCAGGCTACACCTTC.

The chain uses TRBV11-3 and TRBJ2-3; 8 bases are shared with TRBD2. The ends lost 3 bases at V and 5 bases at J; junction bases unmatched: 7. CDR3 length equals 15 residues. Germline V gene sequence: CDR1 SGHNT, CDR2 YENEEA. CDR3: CASSFSGAPGDTQYF. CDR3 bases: TGTGCCAGCAGCTTTAGCGGGGCCCCGGGAGATACGCAGTATTTT.

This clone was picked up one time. The CDR3: CASSPLANEQFF. The CDR3, as DNA: TGTGCCAGCTCACCACTTGCGAATGAGCAGTTCTTC. The chain couples TRBV18 to TRBJ2-1; D unclear. CDR1 is KGHSH and CDR2 is LQKENI in the germline V gene. This CDR3 region has 12 residues. V gave up 1 base and J gave up 7 bases, with 5 bases separating them. The full variable domain, completed using reference TRBV18 and TRBJ2-1, is NAGVMQNPRHLVRRRGQEARLRCSPMKGHSHVYWYRQLPEEGLKFMVYLQKENIIDESGMPKERFSAEFPKEGPSILRIQQVVRGDSAAYFCASSPLANEQFFGPGTRLTVL.

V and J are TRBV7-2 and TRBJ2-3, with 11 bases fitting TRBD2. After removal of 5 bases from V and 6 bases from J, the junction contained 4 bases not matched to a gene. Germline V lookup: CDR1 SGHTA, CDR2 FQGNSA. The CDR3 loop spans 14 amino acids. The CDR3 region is CASSNSGGEDTQYF. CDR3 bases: TGTGCCAGCAGCAATAGCGGGGGGGAGGATACGCAGTATTTT.

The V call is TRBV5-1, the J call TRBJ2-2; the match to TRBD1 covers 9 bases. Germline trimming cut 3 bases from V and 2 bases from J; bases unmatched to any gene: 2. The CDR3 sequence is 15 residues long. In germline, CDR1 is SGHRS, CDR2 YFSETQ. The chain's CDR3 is CASSWGQGNTGELFF. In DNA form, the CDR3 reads TGCGCCAGCAGCTGGGGACAGGGTAACACCGGGGAGCTGTTTTTT. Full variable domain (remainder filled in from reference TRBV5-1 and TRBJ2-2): KAGVTQTPRYLIKTRGQQVTLSCSPISGHRSVSWYQQTPGQGLQFLFEYFSETQRNKGNFPGRFSGRQFSNSRSEMNVSTLELGDSALYLCASSWGQGNTGELFFGEGSRLTVL.

CDR3 in DNA: TGTGCCTGGAGAGAGCCGGGACAGGGCAAGGAAAAACTGTTTTTT. This codes for CAWREPGQGKEKLFF. V gene TRBV30 combines with J gene TRBJ1-4; 9 bases map to TRBD1. Germline lookup yields CDR1 GTSNPN and CDR2 SVGIG (reference sequence). With V trimmed by 3 bases and J by 8 bases, 10 bases remained unmatched. This CDR3 has 15 residues.

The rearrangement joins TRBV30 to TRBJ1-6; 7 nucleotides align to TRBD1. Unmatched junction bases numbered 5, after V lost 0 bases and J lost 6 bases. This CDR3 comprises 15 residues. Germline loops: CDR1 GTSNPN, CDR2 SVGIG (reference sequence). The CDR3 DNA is TGTGCCTGGAGTGTAGGGGGCAGTACTAATTCACCCCTCCACTTT. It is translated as CAWSVGGSTNSPLHF.

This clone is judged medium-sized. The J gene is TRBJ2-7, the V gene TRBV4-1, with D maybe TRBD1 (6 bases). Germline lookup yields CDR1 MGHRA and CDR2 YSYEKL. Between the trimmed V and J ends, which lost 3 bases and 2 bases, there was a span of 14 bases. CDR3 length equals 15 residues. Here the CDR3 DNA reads TGCGCCAGCAGCCAGAAACAGGGAATCGCCTACGAGCAGTACTTC. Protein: CASSQKQGIAYEQYF.

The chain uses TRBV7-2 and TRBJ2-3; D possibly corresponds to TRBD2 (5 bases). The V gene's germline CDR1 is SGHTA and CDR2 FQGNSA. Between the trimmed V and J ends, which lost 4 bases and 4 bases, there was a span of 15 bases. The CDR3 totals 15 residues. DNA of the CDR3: TGTGCCAGCAGCTCATCGGGAAAATTGGCAGATACGCAGTATTTT. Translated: CASSSSGKLADTQYF.

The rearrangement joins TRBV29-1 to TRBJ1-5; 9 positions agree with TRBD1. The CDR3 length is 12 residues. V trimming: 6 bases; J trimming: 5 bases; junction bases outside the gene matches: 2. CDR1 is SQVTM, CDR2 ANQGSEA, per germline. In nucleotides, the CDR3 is TGCAGCGTGGGACAGGGAGATCAGCCCCAGCATTTT. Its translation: CSVGQGDQPQHF.

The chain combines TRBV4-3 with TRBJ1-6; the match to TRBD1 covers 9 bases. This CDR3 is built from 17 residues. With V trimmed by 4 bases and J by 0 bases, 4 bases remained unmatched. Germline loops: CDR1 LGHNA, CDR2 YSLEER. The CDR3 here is CASSPGTGSSYNSPLHF. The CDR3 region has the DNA TGCGCCAGCAGCCCAGGGACAGGGAGCTCCTATAATTCACCCCTCCACTTT.

For the CDR3, the DNA is TGTGCCAGCAGTGTTGGCGGCAAACCCACAGATACGCAGTATTTT. Protein product: CASSVGGKPTDTQYF. The rearrangement uses TRBV2 and TRBJ2-3; D is unclear. The CDR3 contains 15 residues. Germline CDR1 and CDR2: SNHLY and FYNNEI. V gave up 4 bases and J gave up 2 bases, with 13 bases separating them.

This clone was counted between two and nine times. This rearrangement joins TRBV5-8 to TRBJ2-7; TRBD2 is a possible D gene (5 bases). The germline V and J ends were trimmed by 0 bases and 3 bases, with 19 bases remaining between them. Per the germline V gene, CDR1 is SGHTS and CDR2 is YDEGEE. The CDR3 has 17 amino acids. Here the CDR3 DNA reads TGTGCCAGCAGCTTGGACCGGGGAACCCCAGCCCTCTACGAGCAGTACTTC. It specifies CASSLDRGTPALYEQYF.

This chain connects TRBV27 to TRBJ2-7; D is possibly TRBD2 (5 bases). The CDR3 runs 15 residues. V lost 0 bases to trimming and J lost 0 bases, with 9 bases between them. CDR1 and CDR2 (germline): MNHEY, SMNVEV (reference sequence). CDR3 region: CASSLSGVSSYEQYF. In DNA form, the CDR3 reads TGTGCCAGCAGTTTATCCGGGGTCTCCTCCTACGAGCAGTACTTC.

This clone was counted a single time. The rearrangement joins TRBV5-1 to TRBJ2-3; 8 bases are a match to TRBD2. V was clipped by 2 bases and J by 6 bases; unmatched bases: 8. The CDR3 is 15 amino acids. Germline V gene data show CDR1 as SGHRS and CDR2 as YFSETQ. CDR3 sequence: CASSLLADGGDTQYF. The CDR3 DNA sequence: TGCGCCAGCAGCTTACTAGCGGACGGTGGGGATACGCAGTATTTT. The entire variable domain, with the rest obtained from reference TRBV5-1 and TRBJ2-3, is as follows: KAGVTQTPRYLIKTRGQQVTLSCSPISGHRSVSWYQQTPGQGLQFLFEYFSETQRNKGNFPGRFSGRQFSNSRSEMNVSTLELGDSALYLCASSLLADGGDTQYFGPGTRLTVL.

Written as DNA, the CDR3 is TGTGCCAGCAGCTTAGGGGCTAGCGGGGCAGAGACCCAGTACTTC. Its translation is CASSLGASGAETQYF. The chain employs TRBV7-7 and TRBJ2-5; 9 bases match TRBD2. CDR1 is SSHAT, CDR2 FNYEAQ, per germline (reference sequence). This CDR3 is 15 amino acids long. The junction had 4 bases not matched to a gene; V was cut back by 1 base and J by 4 bases.

CDR3 in amino acids: CASSEGTSPSGEQFF. The DNA of the CDR3 is TGTGCCAGCAGCGAAGGGACTAGCCCCTCGGGTGAGCAGTTCTTC. The V gene is TRBV5-5, the J gene TRBJ2-1; 9 bases align to TRBD2. This CDR3 is 15 amino acids long. Germline values: CDR1 SGHKS, CDR2 YYEKEE (reference sequence). The ends lost 4 bases at V and 9 bases at J; junction bases unmatched: 11.

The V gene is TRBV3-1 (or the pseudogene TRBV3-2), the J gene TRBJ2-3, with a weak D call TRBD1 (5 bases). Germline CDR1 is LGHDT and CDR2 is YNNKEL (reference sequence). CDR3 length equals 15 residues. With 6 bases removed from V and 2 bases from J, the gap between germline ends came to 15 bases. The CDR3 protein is CASSQGLVVTDTQYF. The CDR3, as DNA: TGTGCCAGCAGTCAGGGTCTAGTTGTCACAGATACGCAGTATTTT.

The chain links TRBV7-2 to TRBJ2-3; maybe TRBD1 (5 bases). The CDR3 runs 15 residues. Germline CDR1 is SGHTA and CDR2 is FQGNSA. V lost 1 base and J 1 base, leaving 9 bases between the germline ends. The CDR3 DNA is TGTGCCAGCAGCTTAGGGGGCTTAGGCACAGATACGCAGTATTTT. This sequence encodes CASSLGGLGTDTQYF.

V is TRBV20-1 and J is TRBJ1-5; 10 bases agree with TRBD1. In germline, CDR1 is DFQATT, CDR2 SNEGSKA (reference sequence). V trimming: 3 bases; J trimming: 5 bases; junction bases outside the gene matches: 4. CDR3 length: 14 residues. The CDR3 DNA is TGCAGTGCTAGTTCCGGGACAGGGGATCAGCCCCAGCATTTT. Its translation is CSASSGTGDQPQHF.

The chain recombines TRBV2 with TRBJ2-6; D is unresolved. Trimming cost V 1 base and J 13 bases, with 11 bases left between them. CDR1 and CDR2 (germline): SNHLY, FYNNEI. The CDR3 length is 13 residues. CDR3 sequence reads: CASSEETLRVLTF. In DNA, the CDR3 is TGTGCCAGCAGTGAAGAGACTCTCAGAGTCCTGACTTTC.

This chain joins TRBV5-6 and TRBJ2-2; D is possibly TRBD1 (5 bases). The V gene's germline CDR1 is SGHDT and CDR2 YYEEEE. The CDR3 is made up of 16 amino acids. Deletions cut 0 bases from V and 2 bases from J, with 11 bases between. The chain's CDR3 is CASSLVARVNTGELFF. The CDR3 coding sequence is TGTGCCAGCAGCTTGGTTGCCAGGGTCAACACCGGGGAGCTGTTTTTT.

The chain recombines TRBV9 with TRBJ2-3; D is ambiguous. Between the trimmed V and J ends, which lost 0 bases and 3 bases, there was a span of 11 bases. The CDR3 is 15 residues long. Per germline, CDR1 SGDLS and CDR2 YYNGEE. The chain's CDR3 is CASSVAWATTDTQYF. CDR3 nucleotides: TGTGCCAGCAGCGTAGCTTGGGCGACGACAGATACGCAGTATTTT.

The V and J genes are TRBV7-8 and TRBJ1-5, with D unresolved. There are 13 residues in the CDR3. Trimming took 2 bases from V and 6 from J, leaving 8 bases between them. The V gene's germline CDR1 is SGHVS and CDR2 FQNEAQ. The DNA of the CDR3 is TGTGCCAGCAGCTTATCGGCAGGTCAGCCCCAGCATTTT. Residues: CASSLSAGQPQHF.

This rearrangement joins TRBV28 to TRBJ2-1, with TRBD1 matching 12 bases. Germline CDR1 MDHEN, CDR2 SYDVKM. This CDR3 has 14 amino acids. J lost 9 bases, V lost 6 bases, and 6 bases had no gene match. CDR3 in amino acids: CASRAGTGGSEQFF. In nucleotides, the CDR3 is TGTGCCAGCAGGGCCGGGACAGGGGGCAGTGAGCAGTTCTTC.